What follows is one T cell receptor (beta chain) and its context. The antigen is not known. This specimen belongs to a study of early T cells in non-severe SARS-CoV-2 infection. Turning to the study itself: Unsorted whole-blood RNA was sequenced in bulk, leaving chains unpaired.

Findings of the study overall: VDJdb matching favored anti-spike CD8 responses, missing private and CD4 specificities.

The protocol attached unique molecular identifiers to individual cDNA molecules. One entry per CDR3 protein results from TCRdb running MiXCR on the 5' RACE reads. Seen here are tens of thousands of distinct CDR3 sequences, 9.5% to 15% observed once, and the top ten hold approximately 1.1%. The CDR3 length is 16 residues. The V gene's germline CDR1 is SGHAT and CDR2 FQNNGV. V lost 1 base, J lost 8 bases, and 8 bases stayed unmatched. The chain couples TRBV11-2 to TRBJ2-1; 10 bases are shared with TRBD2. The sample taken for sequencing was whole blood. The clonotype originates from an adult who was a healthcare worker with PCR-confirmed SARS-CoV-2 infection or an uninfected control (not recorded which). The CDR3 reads CASSLVPASGSYEQFF. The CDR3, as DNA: TGTGCCAGCAGCTTAGTTCCCGCTAGCGGGAGCTATGAGCAGTTCTTC.